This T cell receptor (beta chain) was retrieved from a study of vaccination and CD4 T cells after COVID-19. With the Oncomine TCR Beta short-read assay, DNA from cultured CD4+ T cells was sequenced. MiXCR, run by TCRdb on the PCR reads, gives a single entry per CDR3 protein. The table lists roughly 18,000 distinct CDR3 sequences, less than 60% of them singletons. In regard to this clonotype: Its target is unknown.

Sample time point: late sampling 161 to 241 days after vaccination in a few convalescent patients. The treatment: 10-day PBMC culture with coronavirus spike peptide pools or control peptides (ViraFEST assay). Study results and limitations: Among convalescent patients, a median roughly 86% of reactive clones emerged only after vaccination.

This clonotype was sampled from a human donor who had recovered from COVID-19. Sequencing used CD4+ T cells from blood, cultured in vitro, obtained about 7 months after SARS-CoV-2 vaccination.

The CDR3 is CASSLSRVTVPYEQYF. The CDR3 DNA reads TGTGCCAGCAGCTTATCACGTGTAACCGTTCCCTACGAGCAGTACTTC. V and J are TRBV7-8 and TRBJ2-7; D is ambiguous. CDR3 size: 16 residues. The germline V and J ends were trimmed by 2 bases and 2 bases, with 16 bases remaining between them. The V gene's germline CDR1 is SGHVS and CDR2 FQNEAQ. Full variable domain (outside the CDR3, taken from reference TRBV7-8 and TRBJ2-7): GAGVSQSPRYKVAKRGQDVALRCDPISGHVSLFWYQQALGQGPEFLTYFQNEAQLDKSGLPSDRFFAERPEGSVSTLKIQRTQQEDSAVYLCASSLSRVTVPYEQYFGPGTRLTVT.